This T cell receptor (beta chain) was captured in a study of T cells after posttransplantation cyclophosphamide (dated by TCRdb to about 2016). With respect to the entire study: Using TRB sequencing, the study followed how the T cell repertoire reconstituted after myeloablative bone marrow transplantation in which posttransplantation cyclophosphamide served as GVHD prophylaxis. Antigen receptor sequencing was done on samples from roughly 38 PTCy-treated patients and from some 15 related bone marrow donors of those patients. Blood from all 35 or so PTCy patients who had 1-year posttransplant specimens underwent TRB sequencing. In 3 patients, up to about 3 additional blood samples taken between 2 and 5.2 years after transplant also underwent TRB sequencing, as did pretransplant blood from a handful of patients. TRA and TRB clonality were tightly correlated in roughly ten samples, so subsequent TCR analyses focused on TRB only. Public TRB sequences were searched against a database of over 3,500 sequences associated with responses to pathogens, tumor antigens, self-antigens and alloantigens. Study-wide conclusions, independent of this receptor: Donor-recipient similarity was low at 1-2 months but increased during the first year, and donor CD8+ memory clones often dominated later blood repertoires. The TRB repertoires of T cells infiltrating skin or GI tract showed only limited overlap with the TRB repertoires of T cells in blood. Across 35 to 45 patients, TRB clonality was highly associated with recipient CMV seropositivity and CMV reactivation, and diversity in PTCy patients was similar to diversity in CNI/methotrexate controls.

Sequences MNHNY (CDR1) and SVGAGI (CDR2) are obtained from the germline V gene (reference sequence). From cysteine to phenylalanine, the CDR3 is 14 amino acids long. This entry keeps only the CDR3 DNA: 42 bases, framed from base 1. Trimming at the junction amounts to 6 bases on V and 0 bases on J, and the germline ends lie 10 bases apart. About this clone: What this receptor recognizes is not known. Nothing much larger sits one base from this clone, and base qualities are not available.

Related bone marrow donors provided peripheral blood samples on the day of marrow donation. Peripheral blood and bone marrow mononuclear cells were isolated by Ficoll-Hypaque density centrifugation and were cryopreserved. TRB sequencing used genomic DNA with the immunoSEQ assay at survey resolution or the hsTCRB kit. The original pipeline was this. The immunoSEQ software handled initial read processing, and the LymphoSeq R package was used for repertoire analyses. Clonality was computed as 1 minus normalized Shannon entropy, and a Gini coefficient was also calculated for each TRB dataset. Phenotypes of unsorted samples were inferred by mapping TRB sequences from sorted subsets of the recipient or donor onto the same recipient's unsorted samples. TCRdb re-hosts the immuneACCESS table, in-frame sequences only. Its copies lack some clones; in the studies checked, an unresolved V gene accounts for under half of them, and the cause for the rest is not known. The V and J calls and clone size come from that table; D and trimming were worked out from the DNA. In this sample the table shows about 47,000 clones, approximately 94% of which occur a single time. The ten top clones hold 2.9% of the sample.

The chain joins TRBV6-6 to TRBJ2-3, with the D gene call left open. The sequenced sample was PBMCs. This receptor was identified in a woman in her twenties or thirties in good health and a related stem cell transplant donor. In nucleotide form, the sequence is TGTGCCAGCAGAGTTACGACTAGCACAGATACGCAGTATTTT. Its translation reads: CASRVTTSTDTQYF.